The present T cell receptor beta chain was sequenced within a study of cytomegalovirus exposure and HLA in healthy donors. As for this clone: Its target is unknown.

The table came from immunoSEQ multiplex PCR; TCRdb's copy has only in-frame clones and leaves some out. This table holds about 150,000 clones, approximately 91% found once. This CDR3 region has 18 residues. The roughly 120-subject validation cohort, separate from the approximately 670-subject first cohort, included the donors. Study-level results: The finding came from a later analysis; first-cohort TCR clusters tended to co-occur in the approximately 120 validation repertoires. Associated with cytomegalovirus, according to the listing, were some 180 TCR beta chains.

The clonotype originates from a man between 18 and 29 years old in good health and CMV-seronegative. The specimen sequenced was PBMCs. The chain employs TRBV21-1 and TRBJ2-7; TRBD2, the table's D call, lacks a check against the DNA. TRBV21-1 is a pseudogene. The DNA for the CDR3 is TGTGCCAGCAGGCTTCGGGGTAGCTCACCATCGGGCTCCTACGAGCAGTACGTC. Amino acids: CASRLRGSSPSGSYEQYV.